This is a list of T cell receptor beta chains from one sample in a study of cytomegalovirus exposure and HLA in healthy donors. The table came from immunoSEQ multiplex PCR; TCRdb's copy has only in-frame clones and leaves some out. The table has 150,000 to 200,000 clones, 55% to 65% seen once; the top ten hold 2.5% to 3.5%. The sequencing sample was made of PBMCs. The receptor set was obtained from a man aged 35 to 55 in good health and CMV-seronegative. Each CDR3 is given with its conserved first and last residue. Fields, in order: V gene, D gene, J gene, clone size, CDR3 length, CDR3 protein, CDR3 DNA. A D gene is named only where the DNA matches it firmly. Clone size, where shown, is once, few, many, or a class for clones that have expanded.

TRBV5-1	TRBD1	TRBJ1-1	-	13	CASSSTGGTEAFF	TGCGCCAGCAGCTCCACAGGGGGCACTGAAGCTTTCTTT
TRBV7-8	-	TRBJ1-3	-	15	CASSLAGHSGNTIYF	TGTGCCAGCAGCTTAGCGGGGCACTCTGGAAACACCATATATTTT
TRBV7-8	TRBD1	TRBJ2-3	-	15	CASSLTGTGVHTQYF	TGTGCCAGCAGCTTGACCGGGACAGGGGTTCATACGCAGTATTTT
TRBV5-6	-	TRBJ2-5	-	14	CASSPDYYGETQYF	TGTGCCAGCAGCCCAGACTATTATGGAGAGACCCAGTACTTC
TRBV2	-	TRBJ2-5	few	13	CASSVATQETQYF	TGTGCCAGCTCCGTAGCTACACAAGAGACCCAGTACTTC
TRBV27	-	TRBJ2-7	once	12	CASSPAGYEQYF	TGTGCCAGCTCCCCCGCCGGCTACGAGCAGTACTTC
TRBV7-2	-	TRBJ1-2	-	13	CASSWGQDYGYTF	TGTGCCAGCAGCTGGGGACAAGACTATGGCTACACCTTC
TRBV5-4	TRBD1	TRBJ1-1	-	15	CASSSLTTGGTEAFF	TGTGCCAGCAGCTCGTTAACTACAGGGGGCACTGAAGCTTTCTTT
TRBV5-1	TRBD2	TRBJ2-1	-	15	CASSLLGTRDNEQFF	TGCGCCAGCAGCTTGTTAGGGACTAGGGACAATGAGCAGTTCTTC
TRBV21-1	-	TRBJ2-5	-	17	CASSNLSRRGGQETQYF	TGTGCCAGCAGCAATTTGTCTCGCCGGGGAGGGCAAGAGACCCAGTACTTC
TRBV28	-	TRBJ1-1	-	13	CASSLGVNTEAFF	TGTGCCAGCAGTTTAGGAGTGAACACTGAAGCTTTCTTT
TRBV2	TRBD1	TRBJ2-2	-	15	CASSDRGGRTGELFF	TGTGCCAGCAGCGACAGGGGGGGAAGGACCGGGGAGCTGTTTTTT
TRBV5-1	TRBD1	TRBJ2-5	-	14	CASRMGQAQETQYF	TGCGCCAGCAGAATGGGACAGGCTCAAGAGACCCAGTACTTC
TRBV2	TRBD2	TRBJ2-3	-	14	CASSLAGGSDTQYF	TGTGCCAGCAGTTTAGCGGGGGGTTCGGATACGCAGTATTTT
TRBV29-1	-	TRBJ2-2	-	16	CSVEARQGRKTGELFF	TGCAGCGTTGAAGCTCGCCAGGGAAGGAAGACCGGGGAGCTGTTTTTT
TRBV5-1	-	TRBJ2-6	once	15	CASSLDGGGANVLTF	TGCGCCAGCAGCTTGGACGGAGGGGGGGCCAACGTCCTGACTTTC
TRBV9	-	TRBJ1-5	-	15	CASSVVLSGNQPQHF	TGTGCCAGCAGCGTAGTATTATCCGGGAATCAGCCCCAGCATTTT
TRBV2	-	TRBJ1-5	-	15	CASSIQGCSNQPQHF	TGTGCCAGCAGCATACAGGGTTGTAGCAATCAGCCCCAGCATTTT
TRBV7-9	-	TRBJ2-1	-	12	CASSLPGQEQFF	TGTGCCAGCAGCCTCCCTGGACAGGAGCAGTTCTTC
TRBV7-2	TRBD1	TRBJ2-7	-	14	CASSLGTGSGEQYF	TGTGCCAGCAGCTTGGGGACAGGGTCGGGGGAGCAGTACTTC
TRBV7-2	TRBD1	TRBJ2-3	-	16	CASSLGGSGGTDTQYF	TGTGCCAGCAGCTTAGGGGGGTCAGGGGGTACAGATACGCAGTATTTT
TRBV4-2	TRBD2	TRBJ2-1	-	16	CASSQEARGAYNEQFF	TGTGCCAGCAGCCAAGAAGCACGGGGGGCCTACAATGAGCAGTTCTTC
TRBV4-1	TRBD1	TRBJ1-2	once	15	CASSQTPTGPYGYTF	TGCGCCAGCAGCCAGACGCCGACAGGGCCCTATGGCTACACCTTC
TRBV7-9	TRBD1	TRBJ2-5	once	14	CASSSTGVRETQYF	TGTGCCAGCAGCTCCACAGGGGTTCGGGAGACCCAGTACTTC
TRBV30	TRBD2	TRBJ2-1	-	14	CAWWDAGVGNEQFF	TGTGCCTGGTGGGATGCGGGAGTGGGCAATGAGCAGTTCTTC
TRBV28	TRBD1	TRBJ1-1	-	14	CASSPLTGGTEAFF	TGTGCCAGCAGCCCCCTGACAGGGGGGACTGAAGCTTTCTTT
TRBV11-2	TRBD2	TRBJ2-5	-	12	CASRGLEETQYF	TGTGCCAGCAGAGGACTAGAAGAGACCCAGTACTTC
TRBV5-1	-	TRBJ2-5	-	14	CASARAQSQETQYF	TGCGCCAGCGCCAGGGCACAGTCCCAAGAGACCCAGTACTTC
TRBV5-4	-	TRBJ1-2	once	14	CASSPGTTMYGYTF	TGTGCCAGCAGCCCCGGGACAACCATGTATGGCTACACCTTC
TRBV6-5	-	TRBJ2-6	once	15	CASIQAGAGANVLTF	TGTGCCAGCATTCAAGCAGGGGCTGGGGCCAACGTCCTGACTTTC
TRBV27	-	TRBJ1-2	-	14	CASSYTGANYGYTF	TGTGCCAGCAGTTATACAGGTGCTAACTATGGCTACACCTTC
TRBV5-4	TRBD1	TRBJ2-7	-	15	CASRATDRGVYEQYF	TGTGCCAGCAGAGCTACGGACAGGGGGGTCTACGAGCAGTACTTC
TRBV6-5	TRBD1	TRBJ2-7	-	14	CASRGQGGSYEQYF	TGTGCCAGCAGGGGACAGGGGGGATCCTACGAGCAGTACTTC
TRBV5-1	-	TRBJ1-4	-	15	CASSLEGATNEKLFF	TGCGCCAGCAGCTTGGAAGGGGCAACTAATGAAAAACTGTTTTTT
TRBV18	-	TRBJ1-5	-	12	CASSGQNQPQHF	TGTGCCAGCTCGGGGCAGAATCAGCCCCAGCATTTT
TRBV5-4	TRBD1	TRBJ2-7	few	17	CASSSRDGPGGLYEQYF	TGTGCCAGCAGCTCTAGGGATGGCCCAGGGGGTCTATACGAGCAGTACTTC